This TCR beta chain is drawn from a study of T cells in tuberculosis. The data were produced by immunoSEQ multiplex PCR, yet TCRdb's version contains in-frame clones alone and is incomplete. Of 20,000 to 25,000 clones in the sample, 80% to 90% were seen once. This CDR3 is 15 amino acids long. Germline CDR1 MGHRA, CDR2 YSYEKL. Trimming pared 0 bases from V and 2 bases from J, leaving 10 bases between. The sequence derives from a donor between 10 and 35 years old with latent tuberculosis or without tuberculosis infection. The specimen was PBMCs. The rearrangement uses TRBV4-1 and TRBJ1-2; weak D call: TRBD1 (6 bases). In DNA form, the CDR3 reads TGCGCCAGCAGCCAAGAAGCAGGGGACAACTATGGCTACACCTTC. Its translation is CASSQEAGDNYGYTF.